These 15 T cell receptor beta chains were all obtained from the same sample, sequenced in a study of shared clonotypes between healthy human individuals. Method: immunoSEQ multiplex PCR; TCRdb's copy keeps in-frame clones and lacks some. The table includes 2 million to 3 million clones, roughly 93% detected once. The sample was naive CD4+ T cells from PBMCs. The subset here: CD45RA+ positively selected. These TCRs come from a man younger than 30 in good health. Some clones in this sample may be carry-over from other donors' samples.

The chain joins TRBV7-3 to TRBJ2-3; 8 bases are a match to TRBD2. The length of the CDR3 is 15 residues. V dropped 0 bases and J dropped 8; count of bases not matched to a gene: 7. Germline assignment: CDR1 SGHTA and CDR2 FQGTGA. CDR3 bases: TGTGCCAGCAGCTTAACTGCCAGCGGGAGTAGTACGCAGTATTTT. This codes for CASSLTASGSSTQYF.

The chain is built from TRBV27 and TRBJ2-6; TRBD1 matches at 8 bases. Germline V gene sequence: CDR1 MNHEY, CDR2 SMNVEV (reference sequence). The CDR3 contains 19 residues. Germline trimming cut 1 base from V and 0 bases from J; bases unmatched to any gene: 8. The CDR3 coding sequence is TGTGCCAGCAGTTTATTCGGCAGGGGGCACACCTCTGGGGCCAACGTCCTGACTTTC. Translating gives CASSLFGRGHTSGANVLTF.

This clone was detected once. The chain couples TRBV18 to TRBJ2-7; TRBD1 matches 11 bases. With 8 bases clipped from V and 4 bases from J, the junction kept 7 bases outside the gene matches. Per germline, CDR1 KGHSH and CDR2 LQKENI. The CDR3 extends over 14 amino acids. In nucleotides, the CDR3 is TGTGCCAGCACGAGGGACAGGGGGTTTTACGAGCAGTACTTC. Amino acid sequence: CASTRDRGFYEQYF.

The chain joins TRBV7-8 to TRBJ1-5; maybe TRBD1 (5 bases). This CDR3 region has 14 residues. Germline V lookup: CDR1 SGHVS, CDR2 FQNEAQ. The ends were cut back, 1 base at V and 6 bases at J, with 10 bases in the middle. The CDR3 sequence is CASSLEWGGQPQHF. CDR3 nucleotides: TGTGCCAGCAGCTTAGAATGGGGGGGTCAGCCCCAGCATTTT.

The chain recombines TRBV4-1 with TRBJ2-6, with a tentative D call TRBD2 (5 bases). The CDR3 is 20 residues long. V dropped 0 bases and J dropped 1 base, with 19 bases sitting between them. Per the germline V gene, CDR1 is MGHRA and CDR2 is YSYEKL. The CDR3 region is CASSQDSYEVQRSGANVLTF. The CDR3 DNA sequence: TGCGCCAGCAGCCAAGATTCATATGAGGTTCAGCGGTCTGGGGCCAACGTCCTGACTTTC.

The V and J genes are TRBV11-2 and TRBJ2-7; 7 bases are a match to TRBD1. The length of the CDR3 is 16 residues. Trimming at V came to 4 bases and at J to 2 bases, leaving 11 bases not matched to a gene. Germline assignment: CDR1 SGHAT and CDR2 FQNNGV. The CDR3 bases are TGTGCCAGCAGCTCTCCGAGACAGGGCCGGGCCTACGAGCAGTACTTC. Protein: CASSSPRQGRAYEQYF.

In DNA, the CDR3 is TGTGCCAGCAGCGCGACAGGGACACACTCTGGGGCCAACGTCCTGACTTTC. Translated: CASSATGTHSGANVLTF. V gene TRBV9 combines with J gene TRBJ2-6; 7 nucleotides match TRBD1. Germline lookup yields CDR1 SGDLS and CDR2 YYNGEE. This CDR3 region has 17 residues. With V trimmed by 3 bases and J by 0 bases, 6 bases remained unmatched.

This clone has a single count. This chain links TRBV6-1 with TRBJ1-5; D gene uncertain. The CDR3 is made up of 14 amino acids. V gave up 5 bases and J gave up 3 bases, with 11 bases separating them. Germline values: CDR1 MNHNS, CDR2 SASEGT. The CDR3 nucleotides are TGTGCCAGCAGTACCGACGGATCCAATCAGCCCCAGCATTTT. It yields the protein CASSTDGSNQPQHF.

About this clone: The same CDR3 also results from other DNA sequences found in this sample. The chain joins TRBV6-5 to TRBJ1-3; D unclear. The length of the CDR3 is 13 residues. CDR1 is MNHEY and CDR2 is SVGAGI in the germline V gene. V shed 6 bases and J shed 4 bases, with 10 bases lying between them. The CDR3: CASRTGSGNTIYF. Written as DNA, the CDR3 is TGTGCCAGCAGGACGGGGTCAGGAAACACCATATATTTT.

About this clone itself: The identical CDR3 is also encoded by other nucleotide sequences in the sample. The J gene is TRBJ2-7, the V gene TRBV10-1; D remains ambiguous. The germline gives CDR1 WNHNN, CDR2 SYGVQD (reference sequence). V was pared by 0 bases and J by 2 bases, with 5 bases between. The CDR3 length is 13 residues. In nucleotides, the CDR3 is TGCGCCAGCAGTGAGTCAGGCACCTACGAGCAGTACTTC. It codes for CASSESGTYEQYF.

The chain links TRBV11-2 to TRBJ1-5; possible D gene TRBD1, 5 bases. V lost 3 bases and J 4 bases, leaving 10 bases between the germline ends. The CDR3 has 14 amino acids. Looked up from germline, CDR1 is SGHAT and CDR2 is FQNNGV. CDR3 sequence reads: CASSLSRGNQPQHF. CDR3 DNA sequence: TGTGCCAGCAGCTTGTCACGGGGGAATCAGCCCCAGCATTTT.

The CDR3: CASTSFLGTEAFF. The DNA for the CDR3 is TGTGCCAGCACTTCCTTCCTCGGGACTGAAGCTTTCTTT. The chain couples TRBV28 to TRBJ1-1; D remains unclear. This CDR3 has 13 residues. CDR1 and CDR2 (germline): MDHEN, SYDVKM. Trimming left V 7 bases short and J 5 bases short, with 14 bases between.

The rearrangement links TRBV4-2 to TRBJ1-2; D may be TRBD1 (5 bases). The CDR3 loop spans 16 amino acids. With 0 bases removed from V and 6 bases from J, the gap between germline ends came to 17 bases. Germline V gives CDR1 LGHNA, CDR2 YNFKEQ. The CDR3 nucleotides read TGTGCCAGCAGCCAAGAGGGTCCCTCAGGGCTTGATGGCTACACCTTC. Its protein is CASSQEGPSGLDGYTF.

The chain carries TRBV7-2 and TRBJ2-7; the D gene is possibly TRBD2 (6 bases). Germline CDR1 reads SGHTA; CDR2 reads FQGNSA. V was shortened by 4 bases and J by 5 bases, with 18 bases between the two germline ends. The CDR3 is made up of 15 amino acids. CDR3 nucleotide sequence: TGTGCCAGCAGCTCGAACAGGCTAGCGAACGACGAGCAGTACTTC. This gives the protein CASSSNRLANDEQYF.

The chain combines TRBV19 with TRBJ1-2; D not resolved. CDR3 length equals 16 residues. The V gene lost 5 bases and the J gene lost 2 bases, with 18 bases spanning the gap. The germline V gene encodes CDR1 LNHDA and CDR2 SQIVND (reference sequence). The CDR3 coding sequence is TGTGCCAGTAGTCCGTTGGACGCATATCTCAACTATGGCTACACCTTC. This codes for CASSPLDAYLNYGYTF.